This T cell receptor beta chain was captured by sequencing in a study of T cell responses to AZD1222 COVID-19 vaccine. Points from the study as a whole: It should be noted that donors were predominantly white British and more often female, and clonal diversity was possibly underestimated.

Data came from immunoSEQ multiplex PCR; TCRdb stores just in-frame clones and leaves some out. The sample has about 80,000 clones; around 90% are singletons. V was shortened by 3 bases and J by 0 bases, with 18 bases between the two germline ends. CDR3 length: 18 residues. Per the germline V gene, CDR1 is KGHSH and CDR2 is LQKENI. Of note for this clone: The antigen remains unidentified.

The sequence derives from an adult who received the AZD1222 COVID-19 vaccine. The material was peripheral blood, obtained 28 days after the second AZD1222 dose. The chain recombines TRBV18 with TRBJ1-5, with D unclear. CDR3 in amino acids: CASSPTMLWQLSNQPQHF. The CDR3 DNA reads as TGTGCCAGCTCACCGACCATGTTGTGGCAACTTAGCAATCAGCCCCAGCATTTT. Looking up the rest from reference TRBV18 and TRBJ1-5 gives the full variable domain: NAGVMQNPRHLVRRRGQEARLRCSPMKGHSHVYWYRQLPEEGLKFMVYLQKENIIDESGMPKERFSAEFPKEGPSILRIQQVVRGDSAAYFCASSPTMLWQLSNQPQHFGDGTRLSIL.